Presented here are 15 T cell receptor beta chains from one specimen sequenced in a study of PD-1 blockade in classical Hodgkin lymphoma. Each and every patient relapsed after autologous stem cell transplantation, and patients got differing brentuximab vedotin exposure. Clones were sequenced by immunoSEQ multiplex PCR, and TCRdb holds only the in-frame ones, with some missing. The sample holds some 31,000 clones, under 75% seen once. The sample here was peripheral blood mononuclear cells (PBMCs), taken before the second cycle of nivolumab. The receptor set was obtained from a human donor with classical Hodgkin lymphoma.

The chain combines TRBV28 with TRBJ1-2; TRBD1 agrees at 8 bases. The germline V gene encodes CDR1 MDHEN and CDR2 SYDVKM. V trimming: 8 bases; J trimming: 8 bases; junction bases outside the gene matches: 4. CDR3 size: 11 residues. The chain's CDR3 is CASQGAHGYTF. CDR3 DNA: TGTGCCAGCCAGGGGGCGCACGGCTACACCTTC.

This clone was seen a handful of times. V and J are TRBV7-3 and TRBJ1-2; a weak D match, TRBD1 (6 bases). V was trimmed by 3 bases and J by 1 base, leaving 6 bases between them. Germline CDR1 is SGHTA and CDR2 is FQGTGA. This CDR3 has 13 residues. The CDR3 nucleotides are TGTGCCAGCAGCTTGGACAGTAACTATGGCTACACCTTC. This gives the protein CASSLDSNYGYTF.

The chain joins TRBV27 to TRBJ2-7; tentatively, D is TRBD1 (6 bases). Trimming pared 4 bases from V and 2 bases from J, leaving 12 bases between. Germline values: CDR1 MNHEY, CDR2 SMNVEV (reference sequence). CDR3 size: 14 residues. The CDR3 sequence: CASSSGQLTYEQYF. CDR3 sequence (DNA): TGTGCCAGCAGTTCTGGACAGCTAACCTACGAGCAGTACTTC.

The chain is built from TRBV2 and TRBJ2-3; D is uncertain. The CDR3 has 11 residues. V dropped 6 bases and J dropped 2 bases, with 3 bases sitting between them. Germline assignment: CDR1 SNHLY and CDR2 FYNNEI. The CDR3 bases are TGTGCCAGCAGGAACACAGATACGCAGTATTTT. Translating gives CASRNTDTQYF.

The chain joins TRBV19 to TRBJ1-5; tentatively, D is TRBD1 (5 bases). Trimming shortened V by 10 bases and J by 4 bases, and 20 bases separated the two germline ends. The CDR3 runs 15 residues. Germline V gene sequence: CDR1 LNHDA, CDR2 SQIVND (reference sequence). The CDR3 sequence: CATAGGGRLNQPQHF. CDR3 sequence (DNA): TGTGCCACGGCGGGGGGAGGTCGACTGAATCAGCCCCAGCATTTT.

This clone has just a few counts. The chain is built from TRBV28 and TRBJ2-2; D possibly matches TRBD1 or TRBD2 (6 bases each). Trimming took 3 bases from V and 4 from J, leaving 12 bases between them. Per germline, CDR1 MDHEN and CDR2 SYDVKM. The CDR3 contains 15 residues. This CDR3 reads CASSLRGAGTGELFF. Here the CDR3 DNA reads TGTGCCAGCAGTTTGAGGGGGGCGGGCACCGGGGAGCTGTTTTTT.

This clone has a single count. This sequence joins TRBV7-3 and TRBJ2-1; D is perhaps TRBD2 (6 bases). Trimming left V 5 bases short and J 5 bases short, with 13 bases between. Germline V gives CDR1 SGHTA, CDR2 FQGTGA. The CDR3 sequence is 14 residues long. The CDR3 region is CASSAGPEHNEQFF. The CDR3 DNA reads TGTGCCAGCAGCGCGGGACCTGAGCACAATGAGCAGTTCTTC.

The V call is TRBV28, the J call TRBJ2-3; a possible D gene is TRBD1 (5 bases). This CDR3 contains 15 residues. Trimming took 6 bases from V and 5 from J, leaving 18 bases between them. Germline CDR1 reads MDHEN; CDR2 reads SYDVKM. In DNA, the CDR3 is TGTGCCAGCAGCCAACAGGACACATGGGGAGATACGCAGTATTTT. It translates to CASSQQDTWGDTQYF.

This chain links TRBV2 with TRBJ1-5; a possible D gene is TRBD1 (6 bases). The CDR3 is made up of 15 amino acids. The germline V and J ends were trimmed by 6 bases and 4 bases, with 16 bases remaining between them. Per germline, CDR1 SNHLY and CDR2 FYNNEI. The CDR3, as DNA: TGTGCCAGCAGCGAACAGGGCTTAAGGAATCAGCCCCAGCATTTT. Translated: CASSEQGLRNQPQHF.

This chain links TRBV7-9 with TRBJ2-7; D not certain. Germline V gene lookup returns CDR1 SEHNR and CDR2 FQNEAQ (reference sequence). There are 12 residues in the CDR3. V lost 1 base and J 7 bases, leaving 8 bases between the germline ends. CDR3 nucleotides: TGTGCCAGCAGCTTAGAAAGGCAGGAGCAGTACTTC. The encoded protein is CASSLERQEQYF.

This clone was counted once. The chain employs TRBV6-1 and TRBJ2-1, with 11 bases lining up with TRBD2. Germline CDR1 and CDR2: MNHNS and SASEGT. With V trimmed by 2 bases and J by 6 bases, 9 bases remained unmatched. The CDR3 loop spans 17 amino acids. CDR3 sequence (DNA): TGTGCCAGCAGTGAACCAGGGCTAGCGGGGGGCCGCAATGAGCAGTTCTTC. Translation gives CASSEPGLAGGRNEQFF.

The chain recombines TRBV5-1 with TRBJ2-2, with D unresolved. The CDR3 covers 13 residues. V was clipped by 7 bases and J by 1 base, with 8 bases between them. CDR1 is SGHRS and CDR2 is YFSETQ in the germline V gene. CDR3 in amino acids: CASGYRNTGELFF. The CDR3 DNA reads TGCGCCAGCGGATACAGGAACACCGGGGAGCTGTTTTTT. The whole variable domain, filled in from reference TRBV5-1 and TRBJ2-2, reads KAGVTQTPRYLIKTRGQQVTLSCSPISGHRSVSWYQQTPGQGLQFLFEYFSETQRNKGNFPGRFSGRQFSNSRSEMNVSTLELGDSALYLCASGYRNTGELFFGEGSRLTVL.

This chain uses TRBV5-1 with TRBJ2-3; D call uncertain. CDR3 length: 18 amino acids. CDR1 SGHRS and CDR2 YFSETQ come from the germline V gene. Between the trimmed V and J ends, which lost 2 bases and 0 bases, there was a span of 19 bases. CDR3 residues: CASSFLNPLPYSTDTQYF. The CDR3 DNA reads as TGCGCCAGCAGCTTTCTAAACCCTCTACCTTATAGCACAGATACGCAGTATTTT. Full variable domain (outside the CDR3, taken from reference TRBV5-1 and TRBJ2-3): KAGVTQTPRYLIKTRGQQVTLSCSPISGHRSVSWYQQTPGQGLQFLFEYFSETQRNKGNFPGRFSGRQFSNSRSEMNVSTLELGDSALYLCASSFLNPLPYSTDTQYFGPGTRLTVL.

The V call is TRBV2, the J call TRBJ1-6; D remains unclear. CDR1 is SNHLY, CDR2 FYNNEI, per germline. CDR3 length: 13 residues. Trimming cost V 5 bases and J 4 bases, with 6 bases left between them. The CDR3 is CASSIDYNSPLHF. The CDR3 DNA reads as TGTGCCAGCAGTATTGATTATAATTCACCCCTCCACTTT. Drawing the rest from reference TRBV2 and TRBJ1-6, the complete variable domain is EPEVTQTPSHQVTQMGQEVILRCVPISNHLYFYWYRQILGQKVEFLVSFYNNEISEKSEIFDDQFSVERPDGSNFTLKIRSTKLEDSAMYFCASSIDYNSPLHFGNGTRLTVT.

CDR3 protein: CASSRSSGNTIYF. CDR3 coding DNA: TGTGCCAGCAGCCGAAGCTCTGGAAACACCATATATTTT. The chain carries TRBV7-9 and TRBJ1-3; no definite D call. CDR1 and CDR2 from the germline V gene are SEHNR and FQNEAQ (reference sequence). The CDR3 has 13 amino acids. Trimming removed 5 bases at V and 0 bases at J, with 5 bases between.